This T cell receptor beta chain was observed in a study of blood T cells in healthy people across ages (dated by TCRdb to between 2014 and 2016). In the study overall: In model experiments, template switching captured roughly one uniquely barcoded TCR beta cDNA molecule for every two T cells. For two donors (one aged 18 to 29 and one aged 80 or older), the study analyzed two additional independent replicas of 1 million unique cDNA reads from the same blood draw. The donors were divided into four age groups: young (average approximately 17 years), middle-aged (about 40), aged (approximately 64) and long-lived (82). Age-related changes in TCR beta repertoire diversity were measured in the study by deep sequencing normalized with unique cDNA molecular identifiers. Donors of different ages were randomly distributed across sequencing lanes to avoid experimental bias. General study outcomes and caveats: Observed TCR beta diversity correlated strongly with the percentage of naive T cells measured by flow cytometry. Because donor CMV infection status was unknown, age-related changes in expanded clonotypes were potentially confounded. Since profiling was done on bulk unsorted PBMCs, naive and antigen-experienced compartments could not be conclusively compared. Compared with the aged group, the long-lived group had more naive CD4+ T cells, fewer expanded clones and increased TCR diversity, a pattern suggesting age selection. Estimates of total diversity based on one million sequenced T cells were regarded as lower bounds and as underestimates. Observed TCR beta diversity per million T cells fell roughly linearly with age, and a significant reduction was already apparent by age roughly 41.

Donors were roughly 40 systemically healthy Caucasian individuals from Russia aged about 6 to 100 years. Around 10 milliliters of peripheral blood were collected from each donor into EDTA-treated Vacutainer tubes. PBMCs were isolated by Ficoll-Paque density-gradient centrifugation, with at least 7 million obtained per sample. Total RNA was extracted from PBMCs with Trizol reagent, with at least 5.5 micrograms obtained per sample. For every donor, flow cytometry on a PBMC aliquot measured the percentage of naive CD45RAhigh/CD27high T cells. The protocol used for the library was 5' RACE. TCRdb lists the instrument as Illumina HiSeq 2500. A second PCR of roughly 7 to 11 cycles was performed with a sample-barcoded 5' primer and a J-beta primer mix. Each TCR beta cDNA molecule received a unique molecular identifier from a template-switch 5' adaptor carrying 12 random nucleotides. Each sample yielded at least 2.5 million CDR3-containing paired-end reads. First-strand cDNA synthesis was performed from all RNA using the Mint cDNA synthesis kit, with priming by a TRBC-specific oligonucleotide. After uracil-DNA glycosylase treatment, a first 18-cycle PCR used universal primers M1SS and BC2_uni_R on all cDNA. Regarding the original processing steps: For normalization, 1 million high-quality reads were randomly selected from each sample, with every read carrying a distinct molecular identifier. Instead of being binned into consensus sequences, reads that shared molecular identifiers were thrown out. MiTCR, with a Q25 quality threshold and the strictest error-elimination algorithm, was used for CDR3 identification, clonotype clustering and error correction. A nonparametric unseen species model with Euler transformation was used to estimate a lower bound on total TCR beta diversity. The public sequencing data were trimmed at Q25 with fastp and processed into clonotypes with MiXCR by TCRdb, which kept only in-frame beta chains. For every CDR3 protein sequence, its rows merge into one entry that carries the most common genes and DNA. TCRdb, not the authors, supplied the V and J calls. The sample contains about 720,000 distinct CDR3 sequences, roughly 20% of them found a single time. Jointly, the top ten make up under 25% of the sample.

From the germline V gene, CDR1 is ENHRY and CDR2 is SYGVKD. The CDR3, from cysteine to phenylalanine, totals 15 residues. Only CDR3 DNA remains: 45 bases, in frame from the first base. Clipping removes 3 bases from V and 8 bases from J, with 6 as the unmatched junction base count. In the case of this clonotype: Its antigen is still unknown. The record has no base qualities; no much larger clone is one base away.

The receptor chain draws on TRBV10-3 and TRBJ2-1, with TRBD2 matching 11 junction bases. Sequenced input: blood. This clonotype was sampled from a man aged 70 or older in good health. The nucleotide sequence is TGTGCCATCAGTGACGGTAGCGGGAGGGCCTATGAGCAGTTCTTC. Its protein product is CAISDGSGRAYEQFF.